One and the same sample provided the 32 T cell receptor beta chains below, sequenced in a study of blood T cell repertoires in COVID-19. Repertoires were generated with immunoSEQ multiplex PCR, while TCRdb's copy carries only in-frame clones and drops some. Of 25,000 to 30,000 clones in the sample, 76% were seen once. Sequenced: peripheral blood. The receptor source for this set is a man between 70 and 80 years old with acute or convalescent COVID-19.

CDR3 residues: CASSSNPGGYTF. CDR3 nucleotide sequence: TGTGCCAGCAGCTCTAACCCGGGGGGCTACACCTTC. The chain uses TRBV5-6 and TRBJ1-2, with no clear D. Germline assignment: CDR1 SGHDT and CDR2 YYEEEE. With 3 bases removed from V and 8 bases from J, the gap between germline ends came to 11 bases. The CDR3 length is 12 residues.

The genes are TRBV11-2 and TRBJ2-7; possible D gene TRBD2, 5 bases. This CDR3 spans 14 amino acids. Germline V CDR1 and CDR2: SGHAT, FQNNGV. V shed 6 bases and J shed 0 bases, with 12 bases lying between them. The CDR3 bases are TGTGCCAGCAGACTGGACTTCAGCTCCTACGAGCAGTACTTC. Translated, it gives CASRLDFSSYEQYF. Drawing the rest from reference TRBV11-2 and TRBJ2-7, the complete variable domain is EAGVAQSPRYKIIEKRQSVAFWCNPISGHATLYWYQQILGQGPKLLIQFQNNGVVDDSQLPKDRFSAERLKGVDSTLKIQPAKLEDSAVYLCASRLDFSSYEQYFGPGTRLTVT.

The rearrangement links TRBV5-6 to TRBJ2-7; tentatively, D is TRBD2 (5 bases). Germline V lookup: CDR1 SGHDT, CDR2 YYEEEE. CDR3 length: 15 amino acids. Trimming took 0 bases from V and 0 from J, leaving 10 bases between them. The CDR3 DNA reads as TGTGCCAGCAGCTTGGTCCGGGGAAGCTCCTACGAGCAGTACTTC. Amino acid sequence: CASSLVRGSSYEQYF. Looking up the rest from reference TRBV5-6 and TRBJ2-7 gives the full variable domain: DAGVTQSPTHLIKTRGQQVTLRCSPKSGHDTVSWYQQALGQGPQFIFQYYEEEERQRGNFPDRFSGHQFPNYSSELNVNALLLGDSALYLCASSLVRGSSYEQYFGPGTRLTVT.

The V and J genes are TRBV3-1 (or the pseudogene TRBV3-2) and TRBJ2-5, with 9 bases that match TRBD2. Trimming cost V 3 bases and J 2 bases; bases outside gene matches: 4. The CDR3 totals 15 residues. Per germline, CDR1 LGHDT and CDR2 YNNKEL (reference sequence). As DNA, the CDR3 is TGTGCCAGCAGCCAGATGGCGGGGGGGCAAGAGACCCAGTACTTC. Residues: CASSQMAGGQETQYF.

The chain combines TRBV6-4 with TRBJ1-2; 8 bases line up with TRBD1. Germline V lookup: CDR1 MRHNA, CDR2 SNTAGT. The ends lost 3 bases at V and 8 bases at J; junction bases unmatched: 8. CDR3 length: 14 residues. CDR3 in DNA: TGTGCCAGCAGTGAACGCCAGGGGGCGCTGGGCTACACCTTC. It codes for CASSERQGALGYTF.

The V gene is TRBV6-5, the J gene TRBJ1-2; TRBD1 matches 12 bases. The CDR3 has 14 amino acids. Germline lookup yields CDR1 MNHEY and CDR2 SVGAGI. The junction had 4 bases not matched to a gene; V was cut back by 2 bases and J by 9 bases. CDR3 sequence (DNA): TGTGCCAGCAGTTACGGGGACAGGGGGCGCAGCTACACCTTC. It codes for CASSYGDRGRSYTF.

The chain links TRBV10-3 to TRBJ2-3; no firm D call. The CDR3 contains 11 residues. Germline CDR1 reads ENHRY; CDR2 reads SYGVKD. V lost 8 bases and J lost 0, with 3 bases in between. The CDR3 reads CAISSTDTQYF. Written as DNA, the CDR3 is TGTGCCATCTCTAGCACAGATACGCAGTATTTT.

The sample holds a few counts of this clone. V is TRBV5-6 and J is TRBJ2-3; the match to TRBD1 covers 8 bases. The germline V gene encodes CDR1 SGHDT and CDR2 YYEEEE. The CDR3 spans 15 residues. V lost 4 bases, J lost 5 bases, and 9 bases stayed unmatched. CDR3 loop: CASSRHQGARDTQYF. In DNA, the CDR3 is TGTGCCAGCAGCCGACACCAGGGGGCGAGAGATACGCAGTATTTT.

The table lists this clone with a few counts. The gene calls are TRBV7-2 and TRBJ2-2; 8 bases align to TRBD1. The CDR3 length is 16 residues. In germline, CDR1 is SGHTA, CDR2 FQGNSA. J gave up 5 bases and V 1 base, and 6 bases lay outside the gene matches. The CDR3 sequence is CASSLVQGALTGELFF. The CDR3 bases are TGTGCCAGCAGCTTAGTTCAGGGGGCCCTAACCGGGGAGCTGTTTTTT.

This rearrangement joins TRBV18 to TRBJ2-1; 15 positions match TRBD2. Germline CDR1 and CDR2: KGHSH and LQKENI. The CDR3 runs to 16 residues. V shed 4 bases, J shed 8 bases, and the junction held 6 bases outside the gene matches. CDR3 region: CASSRWTSGRAHEQFF. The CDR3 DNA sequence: TGTGCCAGCTCACGCTGGACTAGCGGGAGGGCCCATGAGCAGTTCTTC.

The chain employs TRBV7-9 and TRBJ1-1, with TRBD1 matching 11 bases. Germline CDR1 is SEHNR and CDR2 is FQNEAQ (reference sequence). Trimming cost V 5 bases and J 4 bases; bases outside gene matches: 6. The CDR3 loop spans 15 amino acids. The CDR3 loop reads CASSPDRGRFTEAFF. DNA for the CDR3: TGTGCCAGCAGCCCGGACAGGGGGCGGTTCACTGAAGCTTTCTTT.

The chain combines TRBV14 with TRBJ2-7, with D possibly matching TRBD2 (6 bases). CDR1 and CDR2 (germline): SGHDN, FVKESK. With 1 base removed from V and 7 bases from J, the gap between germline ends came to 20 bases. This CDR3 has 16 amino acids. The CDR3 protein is CASSQADSGLRREQYF. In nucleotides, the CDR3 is TGTGCCAGCAGCCAAGCGGACTCGGGACTCCGAAGGGAGCAGTACTTC.

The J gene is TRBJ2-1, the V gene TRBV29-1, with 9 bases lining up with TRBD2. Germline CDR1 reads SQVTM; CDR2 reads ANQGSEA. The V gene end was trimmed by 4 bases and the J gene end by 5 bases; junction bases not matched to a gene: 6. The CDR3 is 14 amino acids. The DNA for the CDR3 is TGCAGCGTTGTAGACAGCGGGAGGCACAATGAGCAGTTCTTC. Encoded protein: CSVVDSGRHNEQFF.

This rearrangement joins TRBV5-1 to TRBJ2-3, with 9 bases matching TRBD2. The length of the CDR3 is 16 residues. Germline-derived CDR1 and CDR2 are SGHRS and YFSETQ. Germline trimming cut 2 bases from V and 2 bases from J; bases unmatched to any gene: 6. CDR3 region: CASSFSRTSATDTQYF. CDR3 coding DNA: TGCGCCAGCAGCTTTTCGCGGACTAGCGCCACAGATACGCAGTATTTT. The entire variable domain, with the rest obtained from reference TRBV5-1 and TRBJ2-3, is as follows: KAGVTQTPRYLIKTRGQQVTLSCSPISGHRSVSWYQQTPGQGLQFLFEYFSETQRNKGNFPGRFSGRQFSNSRSEMNVSTLELGDSALYLCASSFSRTSATDTQYFGPGTRLTVL.

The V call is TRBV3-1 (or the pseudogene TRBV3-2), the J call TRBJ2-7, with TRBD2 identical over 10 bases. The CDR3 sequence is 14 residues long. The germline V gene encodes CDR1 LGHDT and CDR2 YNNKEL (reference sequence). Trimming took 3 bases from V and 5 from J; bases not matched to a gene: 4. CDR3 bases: TGTGCCAGCAGCCAGGCCGGGACTAGCGACGAGCAGTACTTC. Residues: CASSQAGTSDEQYF.

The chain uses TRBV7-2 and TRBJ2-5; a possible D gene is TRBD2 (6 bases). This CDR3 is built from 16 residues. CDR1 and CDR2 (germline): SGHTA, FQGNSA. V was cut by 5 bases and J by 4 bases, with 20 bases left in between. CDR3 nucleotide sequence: TGTGCCAGCAGCCAAACCAAAACTAGCTTGGGAGAGACCCAGTACTTC. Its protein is CASSQTKTSLGETQYF.

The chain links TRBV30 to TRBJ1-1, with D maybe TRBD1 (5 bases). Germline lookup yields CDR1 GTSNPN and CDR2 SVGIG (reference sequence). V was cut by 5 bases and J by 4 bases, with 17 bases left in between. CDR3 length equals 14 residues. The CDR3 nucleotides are TGTGCCTGGGCCCCCCGGGGGAGGGCCACTGAAGCTTTCTTT. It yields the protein CAWAPRGRATEAFF.

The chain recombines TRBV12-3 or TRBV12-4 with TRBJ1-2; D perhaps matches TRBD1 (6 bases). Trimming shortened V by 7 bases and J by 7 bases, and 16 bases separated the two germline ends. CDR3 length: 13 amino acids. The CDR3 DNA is TGTGCCAGCATGGGCACAGGGATCTCTGGCTACACCTTC. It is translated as CASMGTGISGYTF.

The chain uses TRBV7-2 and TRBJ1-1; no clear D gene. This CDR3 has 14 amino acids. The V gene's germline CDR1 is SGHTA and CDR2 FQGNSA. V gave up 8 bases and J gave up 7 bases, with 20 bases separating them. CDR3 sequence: CASAITAGLNEAFF. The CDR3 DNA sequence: TGTGCCAGCGCAATTACTGCAGGTCTCAATGAAGCTTTCTTT.

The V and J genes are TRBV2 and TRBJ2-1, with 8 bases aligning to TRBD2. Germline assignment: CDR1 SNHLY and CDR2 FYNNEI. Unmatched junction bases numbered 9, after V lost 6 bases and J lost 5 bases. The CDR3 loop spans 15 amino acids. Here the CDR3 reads CASSFSGIRDNEQFF. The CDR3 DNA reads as TGTGCCAGCAGCTTTAGCGGGATAAGGGACAATGAGCAGTTCTTC.

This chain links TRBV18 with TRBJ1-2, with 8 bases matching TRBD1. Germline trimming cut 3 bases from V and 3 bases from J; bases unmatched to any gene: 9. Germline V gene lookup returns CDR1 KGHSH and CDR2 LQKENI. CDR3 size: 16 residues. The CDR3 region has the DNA TGTGCCAGCTCACCGAGGGACAGGACGCACGACTATGGCTACACCTTC. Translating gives CASSPRDRTHDYGYTF.

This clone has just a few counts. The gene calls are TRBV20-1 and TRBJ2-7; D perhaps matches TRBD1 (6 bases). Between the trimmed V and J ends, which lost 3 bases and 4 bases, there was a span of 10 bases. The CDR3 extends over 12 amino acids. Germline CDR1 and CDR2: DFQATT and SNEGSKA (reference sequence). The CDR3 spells CSASPGEYEQYF. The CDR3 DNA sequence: TGCAGTGCTAGTCCAGGGGAGTACGAGCAGTACTTC.

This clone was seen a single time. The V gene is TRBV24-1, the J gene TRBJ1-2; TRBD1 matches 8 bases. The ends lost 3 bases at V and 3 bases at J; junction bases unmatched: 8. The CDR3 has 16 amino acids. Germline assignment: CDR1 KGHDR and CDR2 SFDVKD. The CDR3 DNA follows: TGTGCCACCAGTGATGGGTTGGGGGGACAGGACTATGGCTACACCTTC. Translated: CATSDGLGGQDYGYTF.

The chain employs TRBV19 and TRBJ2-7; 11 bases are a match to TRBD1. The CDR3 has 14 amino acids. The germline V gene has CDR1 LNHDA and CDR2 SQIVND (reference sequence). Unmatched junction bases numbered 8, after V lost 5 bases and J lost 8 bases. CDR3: CASSPGQGAEKQYF. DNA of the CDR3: TGTGCCAGTAGTCCCGGACAGGGGGCTGAAAAGCAGTACTTC.

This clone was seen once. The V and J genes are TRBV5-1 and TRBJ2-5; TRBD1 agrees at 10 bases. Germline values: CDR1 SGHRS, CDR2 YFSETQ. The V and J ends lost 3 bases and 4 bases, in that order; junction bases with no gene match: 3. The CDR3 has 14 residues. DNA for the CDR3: TGCGCCAGCAGCTCGGGACAGGGGAGAGAGACCCAGTACTTC. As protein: CASSSGQGRETQYF.

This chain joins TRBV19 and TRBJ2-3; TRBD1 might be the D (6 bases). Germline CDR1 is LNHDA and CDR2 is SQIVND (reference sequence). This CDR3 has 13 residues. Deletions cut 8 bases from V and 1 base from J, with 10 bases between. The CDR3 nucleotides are TGTGCCAGTGGGGGCCTCCGCACAGATACGCAGTATTTT. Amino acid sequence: CASGGLRTDTQYF.

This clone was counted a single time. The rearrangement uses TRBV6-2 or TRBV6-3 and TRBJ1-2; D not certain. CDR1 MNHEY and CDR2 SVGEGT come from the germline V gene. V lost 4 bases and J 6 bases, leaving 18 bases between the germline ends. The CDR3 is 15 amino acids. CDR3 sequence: CASSSAASFRNGYTF. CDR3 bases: TGTGCCAGCAGTTCCGCGGCTTCCTTCCGGAATGGCTACACCTTC.

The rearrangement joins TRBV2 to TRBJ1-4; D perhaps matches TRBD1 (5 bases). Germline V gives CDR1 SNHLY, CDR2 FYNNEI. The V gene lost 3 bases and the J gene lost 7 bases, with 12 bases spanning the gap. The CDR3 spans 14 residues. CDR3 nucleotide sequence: TGTGCCAGCAGTGAGTTGACAGCGGGTGAAAAACTGTTTTTT. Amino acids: CASSELTAGEKLFF.

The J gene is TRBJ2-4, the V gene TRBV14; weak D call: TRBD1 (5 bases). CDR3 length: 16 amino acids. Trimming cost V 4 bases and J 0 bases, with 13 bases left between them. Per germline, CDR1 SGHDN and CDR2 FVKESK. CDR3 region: CASSPQGLGAKNIQYF. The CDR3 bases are TGTGCCAGCAGCCCGCAGGGTCTTGGAGCCAAAAACATTCAGTACTTC.

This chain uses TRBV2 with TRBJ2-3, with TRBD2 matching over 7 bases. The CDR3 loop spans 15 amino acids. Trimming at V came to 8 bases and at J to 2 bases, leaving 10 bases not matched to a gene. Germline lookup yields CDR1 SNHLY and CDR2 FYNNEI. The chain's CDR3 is CASGGRLAATDTQYF. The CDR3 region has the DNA TGTGCCAGCGGGGGTAGGCTAGCGGCCACAGATACGCAGTATTTT.

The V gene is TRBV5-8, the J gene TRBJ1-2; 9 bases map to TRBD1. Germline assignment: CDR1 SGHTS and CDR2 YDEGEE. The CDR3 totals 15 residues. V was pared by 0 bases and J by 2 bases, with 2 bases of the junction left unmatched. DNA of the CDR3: TGTGCCAGCAGCTTGGTCGGGACAGGGAACTATGGCTACACCTTC. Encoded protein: CASSLVGTGNYGYTF.

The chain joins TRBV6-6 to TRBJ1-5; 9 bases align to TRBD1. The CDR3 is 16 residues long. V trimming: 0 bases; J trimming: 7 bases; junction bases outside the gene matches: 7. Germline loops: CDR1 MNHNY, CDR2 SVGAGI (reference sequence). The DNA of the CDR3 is TGTGCCAGCAGTTACTCGGGACAGGGAGAGGGACAGCCCCAGCATTTT. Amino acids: CASSYSGQGEGQPQHF.